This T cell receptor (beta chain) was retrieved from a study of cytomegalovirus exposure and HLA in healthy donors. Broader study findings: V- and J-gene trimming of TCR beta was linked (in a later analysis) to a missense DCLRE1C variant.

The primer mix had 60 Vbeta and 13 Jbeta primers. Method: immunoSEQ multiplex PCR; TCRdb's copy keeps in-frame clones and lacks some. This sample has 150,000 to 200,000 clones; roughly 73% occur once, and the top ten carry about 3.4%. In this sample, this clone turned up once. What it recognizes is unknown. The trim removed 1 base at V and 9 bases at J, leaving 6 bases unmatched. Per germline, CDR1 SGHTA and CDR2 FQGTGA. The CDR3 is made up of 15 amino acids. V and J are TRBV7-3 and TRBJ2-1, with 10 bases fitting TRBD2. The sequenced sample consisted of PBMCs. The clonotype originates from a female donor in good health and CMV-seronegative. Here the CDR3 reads CASSLKLAGLGEQFF. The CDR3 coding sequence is TGTGCCAGCAGCTTAAAACTAGCGGGGTTAGGTGAGCAGTTCTTC.